This TCR beta chain originates from a study of blood T cell repertoires in COVID-19. The CDR3 runs to 13 residues. V dropped 3 bases and J dropped 4 bases, with 7 bases sitting between them. CDR1 is SGHRS and CDR2 is YFSETQ in the germline V gene. Some clones are missing from TCRdb's copy, which holds only in-frame ones; the method was immunoSEQ multiplex PCR. The table includes fewer than 250,000 clones, around 90% detected once. The clonotype comes from a man aged 50-60 years who had been exposed to COVID-19. This chain links TRBV5-1 with TRBJ1-4; D not resolved. The sample comprised PBMCs or T cells enriched from blood (not recorded which). CDR3 nucleotides: TGCGCCAGCAGCTATTCAGATAATGAAAAACTGTTTTTT. This translates into CASSYSDNEKLFF.